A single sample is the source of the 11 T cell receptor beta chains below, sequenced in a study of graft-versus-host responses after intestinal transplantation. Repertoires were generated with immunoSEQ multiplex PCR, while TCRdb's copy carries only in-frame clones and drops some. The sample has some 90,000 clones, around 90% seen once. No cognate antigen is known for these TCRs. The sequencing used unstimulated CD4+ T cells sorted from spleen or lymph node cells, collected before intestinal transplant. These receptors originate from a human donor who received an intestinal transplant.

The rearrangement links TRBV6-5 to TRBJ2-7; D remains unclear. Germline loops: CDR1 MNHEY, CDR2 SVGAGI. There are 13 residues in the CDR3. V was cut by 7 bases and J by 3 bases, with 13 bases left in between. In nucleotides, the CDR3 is TGTGCCAGCAATAAGAACGGTTACTACGAGCAGTACTTC. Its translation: CASNKNGYYEQYF.

CDR3: CASSAGYEQYF. The CDR3 DNA sequence: TGTGCCAGTAGTGCCGGGTACGAGCAGTACTTC. The J gene is TRBJ2-7, the V gene TRBV19, with D hard to call. V lost 5 bases, J lost 4 bases, and 6 bases lay in between. Germline loops: CDR1 LNHDA, CDR2 SQIVND (reference sequence). The CDR3 loop spans 11 amino acids.

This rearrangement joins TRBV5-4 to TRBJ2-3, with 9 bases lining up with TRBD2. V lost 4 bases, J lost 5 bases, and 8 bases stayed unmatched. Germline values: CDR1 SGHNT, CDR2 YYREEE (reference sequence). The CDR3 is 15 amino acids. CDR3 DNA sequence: TGTGCCAGCAGCAGGAGCGGGGGGAGGGAAGATACGCAGTATTTT. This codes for CASSRSGGREDTQYF. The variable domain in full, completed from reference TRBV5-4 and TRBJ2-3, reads ETGVTQSPTHLIKTRGQQVTLRCSSQSGHNTVSWYQQALGQGPQFIFQYYREEENGRGNFPPRFSGLQFPNYSSELNVNALELDDSALYLCASSRSGGREDTQYFGPGTRLTVL.

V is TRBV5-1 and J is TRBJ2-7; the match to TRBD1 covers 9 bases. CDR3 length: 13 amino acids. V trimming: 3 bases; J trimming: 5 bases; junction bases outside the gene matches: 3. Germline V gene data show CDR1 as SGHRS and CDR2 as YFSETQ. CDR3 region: CASSSTGGNEQYF. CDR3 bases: TGCGCCAGCAGCTCTACAGGGGGCAACGAGCAGTACTTC.

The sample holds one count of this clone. The CDR3 region has the DNA TGCGCCAGCAGCAGGGGGGAGTATCAGCCCCAGCATTTT. This sequence encodes CASSRGEYQPQHF. The rearrangement uses TRBV10-2 and TRBJ1-5; 7 positions agree with TRBD1. From germline, CDR1 is WSHSY and CDR2 SAAADI. After removal of 6 bases from V and 5 bases from J, the junction contained 4 bases not matched to a gene. CDR3 length: 13 residues.

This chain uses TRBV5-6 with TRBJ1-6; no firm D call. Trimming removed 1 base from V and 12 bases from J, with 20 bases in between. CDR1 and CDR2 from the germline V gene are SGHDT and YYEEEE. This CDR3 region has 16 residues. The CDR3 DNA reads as TGTGCCAGCAGCTTGTACGGGTTCGCAGCCGGAGGACCCCTCCACTTT. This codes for CASSLYGFAAGGPLHF.

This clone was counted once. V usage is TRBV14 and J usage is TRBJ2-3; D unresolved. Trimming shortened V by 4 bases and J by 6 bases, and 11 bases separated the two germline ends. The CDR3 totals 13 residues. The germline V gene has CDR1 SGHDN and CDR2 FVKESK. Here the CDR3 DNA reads TGTGCCAGCAGCCTTCACCCGAGGGATACGCAGTATTTT. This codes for CASSLHPRDTQYF.

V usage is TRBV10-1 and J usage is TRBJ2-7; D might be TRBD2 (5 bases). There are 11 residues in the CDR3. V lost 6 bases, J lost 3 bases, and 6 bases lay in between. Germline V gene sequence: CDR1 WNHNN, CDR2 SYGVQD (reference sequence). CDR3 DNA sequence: TGCGCCAGCAGCGCGGGCTACGAGCAGTACTTC. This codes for CASSAGYEQYF.

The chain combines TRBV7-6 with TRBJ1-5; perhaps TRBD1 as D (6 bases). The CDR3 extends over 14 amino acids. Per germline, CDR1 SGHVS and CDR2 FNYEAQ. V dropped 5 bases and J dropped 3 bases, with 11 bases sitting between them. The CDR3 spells CASSPDRTNQPQHF. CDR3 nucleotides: TGTGCCAGCAGCCCGGACAGAACCAATCAGCCCCAGCATTTT.

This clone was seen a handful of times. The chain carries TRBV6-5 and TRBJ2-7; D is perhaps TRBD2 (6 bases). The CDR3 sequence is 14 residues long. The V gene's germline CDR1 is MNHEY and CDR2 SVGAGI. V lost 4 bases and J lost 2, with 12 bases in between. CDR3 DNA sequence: TGTGCCAGCAGTTCTCCGGGACTTACCTACGAGCAGTACTTC. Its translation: CASSSPGLTYEQYF.

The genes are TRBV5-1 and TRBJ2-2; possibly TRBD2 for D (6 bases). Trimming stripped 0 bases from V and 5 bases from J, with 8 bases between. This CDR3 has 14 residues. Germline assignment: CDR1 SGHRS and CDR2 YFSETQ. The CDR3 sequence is CASSLGLATGELFF. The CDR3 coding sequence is TGCGCCAGCAGCTTGGGGCTAGCGACCGGGGAGCTGTTTTTT.